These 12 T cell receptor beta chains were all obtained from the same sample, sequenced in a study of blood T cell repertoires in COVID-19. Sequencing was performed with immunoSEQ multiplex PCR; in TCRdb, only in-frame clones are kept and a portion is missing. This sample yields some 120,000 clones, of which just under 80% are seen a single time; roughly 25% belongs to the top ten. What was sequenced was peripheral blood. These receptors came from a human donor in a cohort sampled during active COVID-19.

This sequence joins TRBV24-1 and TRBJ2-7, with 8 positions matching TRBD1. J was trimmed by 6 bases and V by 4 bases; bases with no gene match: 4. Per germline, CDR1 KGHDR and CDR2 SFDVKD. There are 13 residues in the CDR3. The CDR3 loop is CATSDRGRSEQYF. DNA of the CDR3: TGTGCCACCAGTGACAGGGGGCGAAGCGAGCAGTACTTC.

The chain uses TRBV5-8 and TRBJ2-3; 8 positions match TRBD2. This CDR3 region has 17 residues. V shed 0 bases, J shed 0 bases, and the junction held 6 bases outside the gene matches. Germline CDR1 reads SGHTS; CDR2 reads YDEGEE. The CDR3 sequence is CASSLGGGPTSTDTQYF. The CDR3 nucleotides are TGTGCCAGCAGCTTGGGCGGGGGGCCGACTAGCACAGATACGCAGTATTTT.

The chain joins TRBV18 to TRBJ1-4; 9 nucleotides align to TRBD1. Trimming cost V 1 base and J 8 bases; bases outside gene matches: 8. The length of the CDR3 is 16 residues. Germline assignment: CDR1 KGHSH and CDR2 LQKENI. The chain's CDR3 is CASSPQGTGLMEKLFF. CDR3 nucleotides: TGTGCCAGCTCACCACAGGGGACAGGGTTGATGGAAAAACTGTTTTTT.

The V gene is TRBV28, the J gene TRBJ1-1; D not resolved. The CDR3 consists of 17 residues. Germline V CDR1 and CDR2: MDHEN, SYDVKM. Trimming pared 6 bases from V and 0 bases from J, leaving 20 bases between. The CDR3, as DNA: TGTGCCAGCAGACTATTTGCCTTAGGATCTGTGAACACTGAAGCTTTCTTT. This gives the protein CASRLFALGSVNTEAFF.

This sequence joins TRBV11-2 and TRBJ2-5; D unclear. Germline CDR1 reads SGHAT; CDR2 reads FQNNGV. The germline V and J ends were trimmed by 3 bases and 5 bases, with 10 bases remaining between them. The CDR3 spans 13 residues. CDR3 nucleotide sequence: TGTGCCAGCAGCTTCAGAAACCCGGAGACCCAGTACTTC. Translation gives CASSFRNPETQYF.

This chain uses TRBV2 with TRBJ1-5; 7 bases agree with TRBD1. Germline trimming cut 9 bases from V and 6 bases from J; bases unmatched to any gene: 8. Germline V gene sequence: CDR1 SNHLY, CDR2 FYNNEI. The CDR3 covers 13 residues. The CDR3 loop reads CASLRGQGQPQHF. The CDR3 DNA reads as TGTGCCAGTCTAAGGGGGCAGGGTCAGCCCCAGCATTTT.

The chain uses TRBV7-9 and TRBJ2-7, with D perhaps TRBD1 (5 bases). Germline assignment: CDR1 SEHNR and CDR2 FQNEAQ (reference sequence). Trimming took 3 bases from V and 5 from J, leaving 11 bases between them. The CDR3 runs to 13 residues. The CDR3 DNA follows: TGTGCCAGCAGCTTGCTGACAGACGACGAGCAGTACTTC. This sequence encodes CASSLLTDDEQYF. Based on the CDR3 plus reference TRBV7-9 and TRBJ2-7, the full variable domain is DTGVSQNPRHKITKRGQNVTFRCDPISEHNRLYWYRQTLGQGPEFLTYFQNEAQLEKSRLLSDRFSAERPKGSFSTLEIQRTEQGDSAMYLCASSLLTDDEQYFGPGTRLTVT.

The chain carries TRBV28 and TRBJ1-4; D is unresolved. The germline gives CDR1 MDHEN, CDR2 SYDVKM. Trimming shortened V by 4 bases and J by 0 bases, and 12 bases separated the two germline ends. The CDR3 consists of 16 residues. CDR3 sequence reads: CASSSRGASTNEKLFF. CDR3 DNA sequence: TGTGCCAGCAGTTCTAGAGGTGCTTCAACTAATGAAAAACTGTTTTTT.

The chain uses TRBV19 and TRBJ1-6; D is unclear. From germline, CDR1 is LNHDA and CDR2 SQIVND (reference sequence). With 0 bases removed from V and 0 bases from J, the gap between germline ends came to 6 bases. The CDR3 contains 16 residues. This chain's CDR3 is CASSIDASSYNSPLHF. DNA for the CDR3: TGTGCCAGTAGTATAGACGCGAGCTCCTATAATTCACCCCTCCACTTT.

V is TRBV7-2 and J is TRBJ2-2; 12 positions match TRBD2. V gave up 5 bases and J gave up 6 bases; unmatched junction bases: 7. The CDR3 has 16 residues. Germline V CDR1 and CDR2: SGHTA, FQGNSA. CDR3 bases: TGTGCCAGCAGCCTGACTAGCGGGGGTTGGTCCGGGGAGCTGTTTTTT. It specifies CASSLTSGGWSGELFF.

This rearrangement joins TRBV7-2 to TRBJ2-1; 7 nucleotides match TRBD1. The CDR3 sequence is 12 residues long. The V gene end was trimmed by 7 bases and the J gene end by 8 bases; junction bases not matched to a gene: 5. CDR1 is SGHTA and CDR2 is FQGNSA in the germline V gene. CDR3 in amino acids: CASNRQGDEQFF. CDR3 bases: TGTGCCAGCAACCGACAGGGTGATGAGCAGTTCTTC.

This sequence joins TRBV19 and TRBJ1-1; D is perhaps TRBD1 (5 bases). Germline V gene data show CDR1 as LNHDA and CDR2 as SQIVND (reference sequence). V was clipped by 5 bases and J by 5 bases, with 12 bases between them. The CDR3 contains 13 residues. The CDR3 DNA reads TGTGCCAGTAGTCCCCTGGGGGGGACTGAAGCTTTCTTT. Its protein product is CASSPLGGTEAFF.